This T cell receptor (beta chain) was sequenced for a study of immune evolution from preneoplasia to lung adenocarcinoma. Overall study context: HLA loss of heterozygosity: roughly 6.6% AIS, about 15% MIA, roughly 35% ADC, none AAH.

Produced via immunoSEQ multiplex PCR; TCRdb's table is partial and in-frame only. The sample has around 9,100 clones, 75% to 90% seen once. The material sequenced was FFPE lung adenocarcinoma in situ tissue. This sequence originates from a person aged 70 to 80 with lung adenocarcinoma.

The CDR3 sequence is CASDWGLAGPNEQFF. The CDR3 DNA reads as TGTGCCAGTGATTGGGGACTAGCGGGACCCAATGAGCAGTTCTTC. This chain links TRBV19 with TRBJ2-1, with 13 bases identical to TRBD2. Germline V lookup: CDR1 LNHDA, CDR2 SQIVND (reference sequence). The CDR3 spans 15 residues. V lost 8 bases to trimming and J lost 6 bases; unmatched junction nucleotides: 7.